The T cell receptor (beta chain) described here comes from a study of T cell repertoires in cytomegalovirus infection. Study-level points and caveats: Within the response measured ex vivo, HLA-C-restricted CMV-specific TCR beta clonotypes were dominant.

In regard to this clonotype: Its antigen is not known.

TCRdb re-analysed the reads in MiXCR, keeping a single row per CDR3 protein. Among some 590,000 distinct CDR3 sequences, roughly 42% were seen once, and the ten largest hold 40% to 60%. V was cut by 5 bases and J by 5 bases, with 13 bases left in between. This CDR3 spans 13 amino acids. From germline, CDR1 is SGHNT and CDR2 YYREEE (reference sequence). This sequence originates from a human donor in good health (CMV status not recorded). Some clones in this sample may be carry-over from other donors' samples. This chain connects TRBV5-4 to TRBJ2-5; D remains unclear. The sample consisted of cultured PBMCs, taken from culture after CMV antigen stimulation. The CDR3 loop reads CASSSTASETQYF. The CDR3 DNA follows: TGTGCCAGCAGTTCTACAGCTTCCGAGACCCAGTACTTC. The complete variable domain, with remaining parts taken from reference TRBV5-4 and TRBJ2-5, reads ETGVTQSPTHLIKTRGQQVTLRCSSQSGHNTVSWYQQALGQGPQFIFQYYREEENGRGNFPPRFSGLQFPNYSSELNVNALELDDSALYLCASSSTASETQYFGPGTRLLVL.